The present TCR beta chain was sequenced within a study of Graves' ophthalmopathy and Graves' hyperthyroidism. Study-level background: Untreated patients at initial diagnosis provided peripheral blood.

Study-wide results and limits: Blood also carried most expanded thyroid clonotypes exceeding 0.001 frequency.

Germline values: CDR1 MNHNS, CDR2 SASEGT. The V gene lost 5 bases and the J gene lost 1 base, with 14 bases spanning the gap. This CDR3 is built from 15 residues. Certain patients, namely those with other autoimmune diseases, uncontrolled infections, pregnancy or lactation, were excluded. The diagnosis combined clinical symptoms, thyroxine, TRAb, thyroid ultrasound and orbital computed tomography scans. The study amplified TCR beta CDR3 regions using RNA transcripts. HTBI-primed RT-PCR formed the first round, and a multiplex PCR formed the second. TCRdb re-derived calls from the multiplex PCR reads in MiXCR, one entry per CDR3 protein. The table records some 520,000 distinct CDR3 sequences, 14% of them present only once. In this sample, this clonotype turned up many times. Its antigen is unidentified.

Material for sequencing was blood. V and J are TRBV6-1 and TRBJ1-1; no firm D call. The sequence was collected from a woman aged 25 to 45 with Graves' ophthalmopathy. CDR3 in DNA: TGTGCCAGCAGTCCCCATTACAGAGAGAACACTGAAGCTTTCTTT. Residues: CASSPHYRENTEAFF.